One and the same sample provided the 8 T cell receptor beta chains below, sequenced in a study of control samples from healthy donors and cancer patients. Only in-frame clones appear in the TCRdb table, and some are missing; sequencing was by immunoSEQ multiplex PCR. Among 70,000 to 85,000 clones listed, 90% to 95% were seen once. Material for sequencing was blood. Source of these receptors: a man aged 50-59 years in good health.

This chain links TRBV25-1 with TRBJ1-1; D call uncertain. CDR3 size: 14 residues. With 3 bases removed from V and 1 base from J, the gap between germline ends came to 9 bases. In germline, CDR1 is MGHDK, CDR2 SYGVNS. Written as DNA, the CDR3 is TGTGCCAGCAGTGATTCGGGAGCGAACACTGAAGCTTTCTTT. It specifies CASSDSGANTEAFF.

The chain has TRBV11-1 and TRBJ1-5; D is unclear. Trimming shortened V by 5 bases and J by 5 bases, and 10 bases separated the two germline ends. Germline-derived CDR1 and CDR2 are SGHAT and FQDESV (reference sequence). The CDR3 length is 13 residues. The CDR3 DNA reads TGTGCCAGCAGCCTCACAGAGGATCAGCCCCAGCATTTT. Residues: CASSLTEDQPQHF. Filled out from reference TRBV11-1 and TRBJ1-5, the complete variable domain reads EAEVAQSPRYKITEKSQAVAFWCDPISGHATLYWYRQILGQGPELLVQFQDESVVDDSQLPKDRFSAERLKGVDSTLKIQPAELGDSAMYLCASSLTEDQPQHFGDGTRLSIL.

J is TRBJ1-6 and V is TRBV18, with D hard to call. The CDR3 is made up of 15 amino acids. V dropped 3 bases and J dropped 5 bases, with 11 bases sitting between them. Germline V gives CDR1 KGHSH, CDR2 LQKENI. The CDR3 DNA is TGTGCCAGCTCACCCGGTGCCGCTCATAATTCACCCCTCCACTTT. Its translation is CASSPGAAHNSPLHF.

V and J are TRBV27 and TRBJ1-6, with TRBD1 as a possible D gene (5 bases). Germline V gene data show CDR1 as MNHEY and CDR2 as SMNVEV (reference sequence). This CDR3 is 15 amino acids long. The V end was cut by 2 bases, the J end by 15 bases, with 20 bases between. The CDR3 bases are TGTGCCAGCAGTTTACAGGGAAAAACCGGGATCTTCCTCCACTTT. Residues: CASSLQGKTGIFLHF.

The V gene is TRBV19, the J gene TRBJ1-2; TRBD1 matches 10 bases. This CDR3 is built from 14 residues. V shed 7 bases, J shed 2 bases, and the junction held 4 bases outside the gene matches. From germline, CDR1 is LNHDA and CDR2 SQIVND (reference sequence). The chain's CDR3 is CASTPGQGNYGYTF. The CDR3 DNA follows: TGTGCCAGTACGCCGGGACAGGGGAACTATGGCTACACCTTC. Using reference TRBV19 and TRBJ1-2 for the parts outside the CDR3, the full variable domain is DGGITQSPKYLFRKEGQNVTLSCEQNLNHDAMYWYRQDPGQGLRLIYYSQIVNDFQKGDIAEGYSVSREKKESFPLTVTSAQKNPTAFYLCASTPGQGNYGYTFGSGTRLTVV.

The chain uses TRBV2 and TRBJ1-3; D possibly corresponds to TRBD1 (5 bases). The V gene lost 4 bases and the J gene lost 0 bases, with 10 bases spanning the gap. The CDR3 extends over 15 amino acids. Germline CDR1 is SNHLY and CDR2 is FYNNEI. The CDR3 loop is CASSARQSSGNTIYF. CDR3 in DNA: TGTGCCAGCAGTGCCCGACAGAGCTCTGGAAACACCATATATTTT.

This chain joins TRBV6-6 and TRBJ1-1; no clear D gene. Germline CDR1 MNHNY, CDR2 SVGAGI (reference sequence). Trimming took 5 bases from V and 6 from J, leaving 31 bases between them. There are 19 residues in the CDR3. As DNA, the CDR3 is TGTGCCAGCAGTCTCCTACCCGCAAAGTCTAATAGCGGGGTCGCTGAAGCTTTCTTT. Its protein product is CASSLLPAKSNSGVAEAFF.

The chain carries TRBV6-5 and TRBJ1-3; D perhaps matches TRBD1 (6 bases). The V gene lost 6 bases and the J gene lost 10 bases, with 16 bases spanning the gap. In germline, CDR1 is MNHEY, CDR2 SVGAGI. This CDR3 contains 13 residues. The DNA for the CDR3 is TGTGCCAGCAGGATTCGTACAGGGCCGACCATATATTTT. It codes for CASRIRTGPTIYF.